This TCR beta chain was profiled in a study of blood T cell repertoires in COVID-19. Assay: immunoSEQ multiplex PCR; the TCRdb copy retains only in-frame clones and omits some. The data contain about 36,000 clones, around 85% of them singletons. The TCR comes from a human donor in a cohort sampled during active COVID-19. The sequenced material came from peripheral blood.

CDR3 coding DNA: TGTGCCAGCAGCTACCGTGACAGGGGGAGTCGGATAGCCAAAAACATTCAGTACTTC. This gives the protein CASSYRDRGSRIAKNIQYF. The rearrangement uses TRBV7-8 and TRBJ2-4, with 9 bases lining up with TRBD1. Germline V lookup: CDR1 SGHVS, CDR2 FQNEAQ. The V segment lost 4 bases and the J segment 0 bases; nucleotides outside the gene matches: 13. The CDR3 extends over 19 amino acids.